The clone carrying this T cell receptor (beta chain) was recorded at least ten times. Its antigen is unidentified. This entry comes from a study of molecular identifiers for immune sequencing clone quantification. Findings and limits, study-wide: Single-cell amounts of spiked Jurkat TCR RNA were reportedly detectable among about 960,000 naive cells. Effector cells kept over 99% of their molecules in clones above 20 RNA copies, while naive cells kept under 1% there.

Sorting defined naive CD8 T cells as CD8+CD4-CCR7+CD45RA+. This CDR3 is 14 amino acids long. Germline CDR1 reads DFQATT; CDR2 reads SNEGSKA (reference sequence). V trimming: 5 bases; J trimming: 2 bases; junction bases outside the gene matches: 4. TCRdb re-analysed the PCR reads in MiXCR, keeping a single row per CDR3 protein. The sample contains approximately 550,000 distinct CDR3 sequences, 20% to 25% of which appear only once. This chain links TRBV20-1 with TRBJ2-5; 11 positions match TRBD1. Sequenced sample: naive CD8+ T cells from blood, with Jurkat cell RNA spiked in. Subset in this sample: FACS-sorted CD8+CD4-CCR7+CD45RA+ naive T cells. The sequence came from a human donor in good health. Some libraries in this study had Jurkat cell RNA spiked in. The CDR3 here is CSADGDRGQETQYF. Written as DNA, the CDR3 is TGCAGTGCTGACGGGGACAGGGGGCAAGAGACCCAGTACTTC.